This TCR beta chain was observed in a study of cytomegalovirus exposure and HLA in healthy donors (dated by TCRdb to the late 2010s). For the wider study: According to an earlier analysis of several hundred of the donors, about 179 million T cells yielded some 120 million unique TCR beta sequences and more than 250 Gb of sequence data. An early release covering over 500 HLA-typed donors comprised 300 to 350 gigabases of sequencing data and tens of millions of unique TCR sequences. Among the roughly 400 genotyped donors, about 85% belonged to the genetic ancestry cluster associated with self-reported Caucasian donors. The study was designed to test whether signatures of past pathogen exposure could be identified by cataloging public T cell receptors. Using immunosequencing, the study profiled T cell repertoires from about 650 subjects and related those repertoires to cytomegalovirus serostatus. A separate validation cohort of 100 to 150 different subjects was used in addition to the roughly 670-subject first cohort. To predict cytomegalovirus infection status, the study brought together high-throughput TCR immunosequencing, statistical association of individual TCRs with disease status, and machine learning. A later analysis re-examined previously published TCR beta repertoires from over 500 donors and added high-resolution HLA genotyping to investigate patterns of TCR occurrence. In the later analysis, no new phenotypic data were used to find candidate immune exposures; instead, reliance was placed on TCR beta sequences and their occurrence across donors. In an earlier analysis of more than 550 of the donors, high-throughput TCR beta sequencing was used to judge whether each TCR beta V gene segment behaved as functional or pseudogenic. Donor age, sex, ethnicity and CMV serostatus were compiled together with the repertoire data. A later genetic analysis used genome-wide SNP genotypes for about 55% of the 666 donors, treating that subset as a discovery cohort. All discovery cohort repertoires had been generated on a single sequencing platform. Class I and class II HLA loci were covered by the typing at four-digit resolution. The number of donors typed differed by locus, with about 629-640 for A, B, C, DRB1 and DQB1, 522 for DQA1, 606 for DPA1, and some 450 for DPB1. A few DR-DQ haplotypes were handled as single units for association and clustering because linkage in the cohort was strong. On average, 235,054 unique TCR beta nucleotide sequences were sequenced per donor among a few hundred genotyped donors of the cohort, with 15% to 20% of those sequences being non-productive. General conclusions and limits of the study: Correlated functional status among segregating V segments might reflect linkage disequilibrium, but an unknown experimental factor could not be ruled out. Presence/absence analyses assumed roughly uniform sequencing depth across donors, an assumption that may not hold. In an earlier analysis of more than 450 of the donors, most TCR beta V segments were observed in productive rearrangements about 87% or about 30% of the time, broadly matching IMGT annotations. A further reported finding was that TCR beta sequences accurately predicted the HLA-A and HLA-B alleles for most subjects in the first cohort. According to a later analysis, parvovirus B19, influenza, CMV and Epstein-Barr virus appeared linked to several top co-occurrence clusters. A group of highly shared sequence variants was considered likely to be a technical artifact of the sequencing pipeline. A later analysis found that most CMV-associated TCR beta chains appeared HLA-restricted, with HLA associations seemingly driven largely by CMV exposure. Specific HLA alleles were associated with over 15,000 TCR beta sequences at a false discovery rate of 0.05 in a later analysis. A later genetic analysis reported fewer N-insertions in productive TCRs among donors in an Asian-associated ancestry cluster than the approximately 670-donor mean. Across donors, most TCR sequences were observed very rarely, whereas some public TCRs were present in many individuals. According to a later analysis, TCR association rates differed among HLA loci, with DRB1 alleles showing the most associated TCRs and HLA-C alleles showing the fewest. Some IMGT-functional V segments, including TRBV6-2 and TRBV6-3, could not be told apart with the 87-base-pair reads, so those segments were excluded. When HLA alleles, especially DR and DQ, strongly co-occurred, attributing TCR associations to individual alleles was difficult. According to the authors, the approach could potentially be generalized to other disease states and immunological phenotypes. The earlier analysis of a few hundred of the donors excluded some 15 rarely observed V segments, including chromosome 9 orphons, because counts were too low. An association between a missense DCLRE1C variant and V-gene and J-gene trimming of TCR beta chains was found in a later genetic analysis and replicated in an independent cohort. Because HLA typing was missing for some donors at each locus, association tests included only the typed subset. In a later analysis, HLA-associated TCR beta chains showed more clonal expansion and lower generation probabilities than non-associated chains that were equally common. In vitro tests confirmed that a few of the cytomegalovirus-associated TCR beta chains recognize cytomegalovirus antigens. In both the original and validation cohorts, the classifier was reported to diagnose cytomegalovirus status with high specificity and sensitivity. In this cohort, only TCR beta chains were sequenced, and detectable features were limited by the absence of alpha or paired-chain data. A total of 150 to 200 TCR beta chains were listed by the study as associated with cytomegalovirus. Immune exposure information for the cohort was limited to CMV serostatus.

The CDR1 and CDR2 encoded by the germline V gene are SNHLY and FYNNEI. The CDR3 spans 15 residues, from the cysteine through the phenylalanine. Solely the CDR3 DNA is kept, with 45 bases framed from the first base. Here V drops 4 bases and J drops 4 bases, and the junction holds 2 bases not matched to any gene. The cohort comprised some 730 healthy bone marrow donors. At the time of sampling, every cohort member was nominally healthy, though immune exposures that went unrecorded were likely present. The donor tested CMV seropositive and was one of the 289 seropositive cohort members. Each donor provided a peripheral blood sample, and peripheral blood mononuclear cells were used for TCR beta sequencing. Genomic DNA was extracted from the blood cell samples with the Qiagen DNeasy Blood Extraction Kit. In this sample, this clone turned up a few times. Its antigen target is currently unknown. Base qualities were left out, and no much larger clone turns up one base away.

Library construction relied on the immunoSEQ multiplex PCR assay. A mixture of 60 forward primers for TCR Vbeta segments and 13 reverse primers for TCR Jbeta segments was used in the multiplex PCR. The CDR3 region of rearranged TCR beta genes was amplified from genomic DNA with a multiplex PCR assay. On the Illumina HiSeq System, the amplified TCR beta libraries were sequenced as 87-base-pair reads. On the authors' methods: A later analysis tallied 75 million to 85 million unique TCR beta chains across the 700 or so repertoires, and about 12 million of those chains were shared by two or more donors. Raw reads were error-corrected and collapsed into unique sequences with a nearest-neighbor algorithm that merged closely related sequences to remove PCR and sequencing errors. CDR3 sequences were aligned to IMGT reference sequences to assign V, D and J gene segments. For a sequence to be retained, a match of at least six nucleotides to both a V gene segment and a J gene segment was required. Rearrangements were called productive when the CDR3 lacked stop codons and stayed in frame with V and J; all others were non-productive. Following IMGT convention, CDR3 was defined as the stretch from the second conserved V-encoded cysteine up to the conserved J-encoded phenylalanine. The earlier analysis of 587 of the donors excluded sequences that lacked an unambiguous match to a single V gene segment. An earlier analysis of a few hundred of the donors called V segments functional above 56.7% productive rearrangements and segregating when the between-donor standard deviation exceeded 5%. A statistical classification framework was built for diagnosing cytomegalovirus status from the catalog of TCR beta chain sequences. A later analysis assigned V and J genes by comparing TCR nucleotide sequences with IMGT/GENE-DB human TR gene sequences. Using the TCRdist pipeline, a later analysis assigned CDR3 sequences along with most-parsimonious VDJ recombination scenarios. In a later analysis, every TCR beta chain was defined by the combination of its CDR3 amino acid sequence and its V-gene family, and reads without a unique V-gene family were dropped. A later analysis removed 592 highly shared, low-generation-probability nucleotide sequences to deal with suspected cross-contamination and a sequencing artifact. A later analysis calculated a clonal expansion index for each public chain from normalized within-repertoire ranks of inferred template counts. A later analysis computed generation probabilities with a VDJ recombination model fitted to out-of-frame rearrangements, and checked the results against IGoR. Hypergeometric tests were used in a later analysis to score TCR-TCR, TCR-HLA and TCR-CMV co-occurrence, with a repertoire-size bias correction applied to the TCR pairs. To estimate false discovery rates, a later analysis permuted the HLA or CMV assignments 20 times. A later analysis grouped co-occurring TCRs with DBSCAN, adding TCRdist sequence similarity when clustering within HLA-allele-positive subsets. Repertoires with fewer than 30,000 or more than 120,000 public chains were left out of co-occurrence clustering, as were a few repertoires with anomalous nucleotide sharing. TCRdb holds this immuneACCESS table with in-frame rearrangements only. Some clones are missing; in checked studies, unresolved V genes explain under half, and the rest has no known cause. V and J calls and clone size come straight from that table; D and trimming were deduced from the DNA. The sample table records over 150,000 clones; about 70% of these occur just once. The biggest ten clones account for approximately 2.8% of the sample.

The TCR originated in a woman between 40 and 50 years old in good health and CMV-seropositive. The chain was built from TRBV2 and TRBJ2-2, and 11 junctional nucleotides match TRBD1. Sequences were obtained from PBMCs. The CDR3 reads CASSGDRGGTGELFF. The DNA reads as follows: TGTGCCAGCAGTGGGGACAGGGGGGGCACCGGGGAGCTGTTTTTT.